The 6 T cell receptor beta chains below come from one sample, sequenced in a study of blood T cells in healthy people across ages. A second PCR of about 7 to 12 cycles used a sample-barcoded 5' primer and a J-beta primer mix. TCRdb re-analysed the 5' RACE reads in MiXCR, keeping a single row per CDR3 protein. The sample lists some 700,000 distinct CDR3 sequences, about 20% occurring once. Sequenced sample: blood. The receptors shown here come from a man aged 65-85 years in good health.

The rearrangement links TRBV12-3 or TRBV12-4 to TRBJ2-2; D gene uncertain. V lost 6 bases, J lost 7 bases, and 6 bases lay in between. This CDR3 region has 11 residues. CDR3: CASRVIGELFF. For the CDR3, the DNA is TGTGCCAGCAGGGTGATCGGGGAGCTGTTTTTT.

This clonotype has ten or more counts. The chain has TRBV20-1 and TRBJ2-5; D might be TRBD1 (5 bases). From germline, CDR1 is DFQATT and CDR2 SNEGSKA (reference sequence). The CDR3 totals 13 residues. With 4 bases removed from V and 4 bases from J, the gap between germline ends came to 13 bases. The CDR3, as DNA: TGCAGTGCTACTAGGACACGAGGAGAGACCCAGTACTTC. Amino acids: CSATRTRGETQYF.

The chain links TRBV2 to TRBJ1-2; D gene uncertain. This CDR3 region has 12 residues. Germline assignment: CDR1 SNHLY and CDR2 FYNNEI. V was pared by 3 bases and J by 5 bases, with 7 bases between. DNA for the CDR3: TGTGCCAGCAGTGACCGGGCGTATGGCTACACCTTC. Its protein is CASSDRAYGYTF.

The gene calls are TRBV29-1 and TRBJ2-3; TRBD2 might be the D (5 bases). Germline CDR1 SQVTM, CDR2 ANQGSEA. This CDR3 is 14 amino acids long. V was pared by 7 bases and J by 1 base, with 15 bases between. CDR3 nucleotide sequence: TGCAGCGCCGGGGTAAGGACCCGCACAGATACGCAGTATTTT. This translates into CSAGVRTRTDTQYF.

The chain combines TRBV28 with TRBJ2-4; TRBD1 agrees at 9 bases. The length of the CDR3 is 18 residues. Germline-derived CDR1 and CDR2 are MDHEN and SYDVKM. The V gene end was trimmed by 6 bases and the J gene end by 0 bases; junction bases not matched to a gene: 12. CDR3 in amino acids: CASRLTGGRRVAKNIQYF. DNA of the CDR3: TGTGCCAGCAGGCTAACAGGGGGCAGGAGAGTAGCCAAAAACATTCAGTACTTC.

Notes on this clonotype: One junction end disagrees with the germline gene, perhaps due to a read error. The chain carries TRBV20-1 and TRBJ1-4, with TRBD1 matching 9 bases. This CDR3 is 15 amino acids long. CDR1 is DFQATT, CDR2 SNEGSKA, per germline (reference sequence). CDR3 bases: TGCAGTGCTAGCGTTACAGGGGGCGCGGGTGAAAGACTGTTTTTT. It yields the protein CSASVTGGAGERLFF.